These 24 T cell receptor beta chains came from one sample sequenced in a study of radiotherapy plus CTLA-4 blockade in lung cancer. The method was immunoSEQ multiplex PCR; TCRdb's version includes in-frame clones alone and lacks a portion of them. The data hold under 15,000 clones, with around 80% observed a single time. The source material was peripheral blood, sampled from a patient treated with radiotherapy plus ipilimumab. These receptors all come from a human donor with non-small cell lung cancer that progressed on radiotherapy plus ipilimumab.

This sequence joins TRBV27 and TRBJ1-2; no reliable D call. CDR3 length: 12 amino acids. V lost 3 bases and J 5 bases, leaving 7 bases between the germline ends. CDR1 MNHEY and CDR2 SMNVEV come from the germline V gene (reference sequence). The CDR3 region is CASSFTGYGYTF. DNA of the CDR3: TGTGCCAGCAGTTTTACCGGGTATGGCTACACCTTC.

This chain uses TRBV10-3 with TRBJ1-2; D is unresolved. Trimming took off 0 bases at V and 8 bases at J, with 16 bases between the two ends. This CDR3 is 15 amino acids long. Germline-derived CDR1 and CDR2 are ENHRY and SYGVKD. CDR3 loop: CAISESAGGAGGYTF. In DNA, the CDR3 is TGTGCCATCAGTGAGTCGGCAGGAGGAGCGGGGGGCTACACCTTC.

V is TRBV2 and J is TRBJ1-4; D ambiguous. Germline V gene data show CDR1 as SNHLY and CDR2 as FYNNEI. V was shortened by 5 bases and J by 0 bases, with 7 bases between the two germline ends. This CDR3 spans 14 amino acids. The CDR3 loop reads CASSSLATNEKLFF. The CDR3 DNA follows: TGTGCCAGCAGTTCCCTAGCAACTAATGAAAAACTGTTTTTT.

The V call is TRBV2, the J call TRBJ1-1, with TRBD1 as a possible D gene (5 bases). CDR3 length: 16 residues. V lost 1 base to trimming and J lost 2 bases, with 14 bases between them. In germline, CDR1 is SNHLY, CDR2 FYNNEI. The CDR3 DNA follows: TGTGCCAGCAGTGAAGTGGGAAGGGGACCAAACACTGAAGCTTTCTTT. It codes for CASSEVGRGPNTEAFF. Together with reference TRBV2 and TRBJ1-1, the CDR3 gives the full variable domain: EPEVTQTPSHQVTQMGQEVILRCVPISNHLYFYWYRQILGQKVEFLVSFYNNEISEKSEIFDDQFSVERPDGSNFTLKIRSTKLEDSAMYFCASSEVGRGPNTEAFFGQGTRLTVV.

V is TRBV4-1 and J is TRBJ2-3; D possibly uses TRBD1 or TRBD2 (5 bases each). The CDR3 has 15 amino acids. The V gene lost 0 bases and the J gene lost 2 bases, with 9 bases spanning the gap. The germline V gene has CDR1 MGHRA and CDR2 YSYEKL. The CDR3 loop reads CASSQDNGATDTQYF. DNA of the CDR3: TGCGCCAGCAGCCAAGATAACGGGGCCACAGATACGCAGTATTTT.

The chain joins TRBV5-1 to TRBJ1-2; D remains ambiguous. Germline V gives CDR1 SGHRS, CDR2 YFSETQ. V lost 0 bases to trimming and J lost 8 bases, with 11 bases between them. The length of the CDR3 is 13 residues. The CDR3 region is CASSLEGSRGYTF. CDR3 bases: TGCGCCAGCAGCTTGGAAGGGTCTCGAGGCTACACCTTC.

The rearrangement uses TRBV28 and TRBJ2-7; no firm D call. The CDR3 contains 12 residues. The V end was cut by 7 bases, the J end by 0 bases, with 7 bases between. In germline, CDR1 is MDHEN, CDR2 SYDVKM. The CDR3 DNA sequence: TGTGCCAGCACAAGATTCTCCTACGAGCAGTACTTC. This gives the protein CASTRFSYEQYF.

The rearrangement links TRBV19 to TRBJ2-3, with D unclear. The V gene's germline CDR1 is LNHDA and CDR2 SQIVND (reference sequence). Trimming cost V 6 bases and J 2 bases, with 9 bases left between them. CDR3 length equals 13 residues. CDR3 sequence (DNA): TGTGCCAGTAGGTACAGCCTCACAGATACGCAGTATTTT. Amino acid sequence: CASRYSLTDTQYF.

The chain has TRBV19 and TRBJ2-5; a weak D match, TRBD1 (6 bases). V was shortened by 1 base and J by 1 base, with 16 bases between the two germline ends. CDR1 is LNHDA, CDR2 SQIVND, per germline (reference sequence). The CDR3 extends over 17 amino acids. The CDR3 region has the DNA TGTGCCAGTAGTATAGCCGCCAGGGGTCTACTCCAAGAGACCCAGTACTTC. Its translation: CASSIAARGLLQETQYF.

The chain has TRBV18 and TRBJ2-7; 8 positions match TRBD1. CDR3 size: 13 residues. Trimming at V came to 6 bases and at J to 9 bases, leaving 10 bases not matched to a gene. Germline CDR1 reads KGHSH; CDR2 reads LQKENI. In DNA, the CDR3 is TGTGCCAGCTCCCCGGGACAGGACACGGTGCAGTACTTC. Protein product: CASSPGQDTVQYF.

The rearrangement uses TRBV6-5 and TRBJ2-7; TRBD1 aligns across 7 bases. The CDR3 is 12 amino acids. Germline V gene lookup returns CDR1 MNHEY and CDR2 SVGAGI. Trimming took 6 bases from V and 6 from J; bases not matched to a gene: 5. The CDR3 region has the DNA TGTGCCAGCAGCTCCGACAGGGCCGAGCAGTACTTC. Amino acids: CASSSDRAEQYF.

The chain couples TRBV23-1 to TRBJ1-2, with a tentative D call TRBD1 (6 bases). TRBV23-1 qualifies as an ORF whose function is uncertain. V dropped 2 bases and J dropped 4 bases, with 8 bases sitting between them. The CDR3 is made up of 13 amino acids. CDR3 in DNA: TGCGCCAGCAGTCAACCCAGGGGCTATGGCTACACCTTC. Protein: CASSQPRGYGYTF.

This rearrangement joins TRBV11-2 to TRBJ2-7; tentatively, D is TRBD2 (5 bases). CDR1 is SGHAT and CDR2 is FQNNGV in the germline V gene. The CDR3 sequence is 15 residues long. The ends were cut back, 2 bases at V and 3 bases at J, with 14 bases in the middle. The CDR3 DNA reads as TGTGCCAGCAGCTTATCGGGAACCGCCGGCTACGAGCAGTACTTC. It codes for CASSLSGTAGYEQYF.

This chain uses TRBV2 with TRBJ1-4; possible D gene TRBD1, 5 bases. This CDR3 comprises 14 residues. The V and J ends lost 5 bases and 8 bases respectively, with 15 bases between them. Germline V gene data show CDR1 as SNHLY and CDR2 as FYNNEI. DNA of the CDR3: TGTGCCAGCAGTTACACAGGAGCAGGGGAAAAACTGTTTTTT. This sequence encodes CASSYTGAGEKLFF.

The V and J genes are TRBV5-1 and TRBJ2-7; D gene unclear. The CDR3 contains 14 residues. V was trimmed by 0 bases and J by 7 bases, leaving 14 bases between them. The germline V gene encodes CDR1 SGHRS and CDR2 YFSETQ. This CDR3 reads CASSLGQVPGEQYF. Here the CDR3 DNA reads TGCGCCAGCAGCTTGGGTCAGGTCCCCGGGGAGCAGTACTTC.

The V call is TRBV10-1, the J call TRBJ1-1; D is perhaps TRBD1 (6 bases). V dropped 0 bases and J dropped 1 base, with 6 bases sitting between them. The CDR3 contains 14 residues. Germline CDR1 and CDR2: WNHNN and SYGVQD (reference sequence). CDR3 nucleotide sequence: TGCGCCAGCAGTGAGTCACAGGGGAACACTGAAGCTTTCTTT. Amino acids: CASSESQGNTEAFF.

The chain employs TRBV4-3 and TRBJ2-3; TRBD2 agrees at 7 bases. The CDR3 length is 14 residues. With V trimmed by 4 bases and J by 6 bases, 7 bases remained unmatched. CDR1 is LGHNA and CDR2 is YSLEER in the germline V gene. CDR3: CASSPGRGHDTQYF. The CDR3 DNA follows: TGCGCCAGCAGCCCGGGGAGGGGCCATGATACGCAGTATTTT.

The chain carries TRBV6-5 and TRBJ2-7, with 8 bases matching TRBD1. Per germline, CDR1 MNHEY and CDR2 SVGAGI. This CDR3 has 15 amino acids. V was clipped by 5 bases and J by 3 bases; unmatched bases: 9. The CDR3: CASSGGSDRVYEQYF. The CDR3 DNA reads as TGTGCCAGCAGTGGGGGTTCGGACAGGGTCTACGAGCAGTACTTC.

CDR3 in amino acids: CASSEGGTGTDTQYF. CDR3 nucleotide sequence: TGTGCCAGCAGTGAAGGGGGGACAGGCACAGATACGCAGTATTTT. This chain links TRBV2 with TRBJ2-3; 7 bases align to TRBD1. This CDR3 has 15 residues. Germline lookup yields CDR1 SNHLY and CDR2 FYNNEI. After removal of 1 base from V and 1 base from J, the junction contained 2 bases not matched to a gene. Variable domain in full (rest from reference TRBV2 and TRBJ2-3): EPEVTQTPSHQVTQMGQEVILRCVPISNHLYFYWYRQILGQKVEFLVSFYNNEISEKSEIFDDQFSVERPDGSNFTLKIRSTKLEDSAMYFCASSEGGTGTDTQYFGPGTRLTVL.

J is TRBJ2-7 and V is TRBV7-8; maybe TRBD2 (6 bases). Germline CDR1 and CDR2: SGHVS and FQNEAQ. This CDR3 contains 13 residues. V lost 5 bases to trimming and J lost 7 bases, with 15 bases between them. This CDR3 reads CASSHDGLREQYF. The CDR3 DNA sequence: TGTGCCAGCAGCCACGACGGACTACGGGAGCAGTACTTC.

This clone was recorded a few times. The gene calls are TRBV19 and TRBJ2-7, with TRBD2 matching over 9 bases. Germline V CDR1 and CDR2: LNHDA, SQIVND (reference sequence). Losses at the gene ends were 10 bases for V and 6 bases for J; bases not matched to a gene: 13. The CDR3 covers 14 residues. CDR3 DNA sequence: TGTGCCACCCGCCGGCGCGGGGGGGTCTCCGAGCAGTACTTC. Translating gives CATRRRGGVSEQYF.

This chain connects TRBV4-3 to TRBJ2-5, with D maybe TRBD1 (7 bases). Germline V gene sequence: CDR1 LGHNA, CDR2 YSLEER. CDR3 size: 13 residues. With 2 bases removed from V and 5 bases from J, the gap between germline ends came to 9 bases. CDR3 nucleotide sequence: TGCGCCAGCAGCCAACCAGGGGGGGAGACCCAGTACTTC. Residues: CASSQPGGETQYF.

This chain joins TRBV7-9 and TRBJ2-7; the match to TRBD2 covers 14 bases. The V segment lost 6 bases and the J segment 5 bases; nucleotides outside the gene matches: 12. The V gene's germline CDR1 is SEHNR and CDR2 FQNEAQ (reference sequence). The CDR3 runs to 17 residues. The DNA for the CDR3 is TGTGCCAGCAGACCTGGACTAGCGGGGGGACGGGGCCACGAGCAGTACTTC. Encoded protein: CASRPGLAGGRGHEQYF.

V is TRBV10-3 and J is TRBJ2-1; TRBD1 is a possible D gene (5 bases). V lost 4 bases and J lost 6, with 16 bases in between. The CDR3 contains 15 residues. The germline CDR1 and CDR2 sequences are ENHRY and SYGVKD. The DNA for the CDR3 is TGTGCCATCAGTGGTCAAGGGGCCCTTGGCAATGAGCAGTTCTTC. Its protein product is CAISGQGALGNEQFF.